This entry describes one TCR beta chain. In its sample, this clonotype was seen a few times. Its recognized antigen is unknown. Qualities for individual bases were not recorded, and no much larger clone is one base off. The source of the sample is a study of blood T cells in healthy people across ages (dated by TCRdb to between 2014 and 2017). Background on the whole study: In model experiments, template switching captured roughly one uniquely barcoded TCR beta cDNA molecule for every two T cells. Using deep sequencing normalized with unique cDNA molecular identifiers, the study measured how TCR beta repertoire diversity changes with age. Donors of different ages were randomly distributed across sequencing lanes to avoid experimental bias. Using the same blood draw, the study looked at two additional independent replicas of 1 million unique cDNA reads for two donors, one aged 18 to 30 and the other aged 80 or older. Donors were grouped into four age groups: young (average about 15 years), middle-aged (roughly 38), aged (62) and long-lived (about 82). The full study reports these points: Compared with the aged group, the long-lived group had more naive CD4+ T cells, fewer expanded clones and increased TCR diversity, suggesting age selection. Conclusive comparison of naive and antigen-experienced compartments was prevented by the profiling of bulk unsorted PBMCs. Donor CMV infection status was unknown, potentially confounding age-related changes in expanded clonotypes. Observed TCR beta diversity per million T cells fell roughly linearly with age, and a significant reduction was already apparent by age around 40. The percentage of naive T cells measured by flow cytometry correlated strongly with observed TCR beta diversity. Estimates of total diversity based on one million sequenced T cells were considered lower bounds and underestimates.

The germline V gene supplies CDR1 MNHEY and CDR2 SVGEGT. V is pruned by 6 bases and J by 4 bases, leaving 5 bases of the junction without a gene match. Reading from cysteine to phenylalanine, the CDR3 counts 15 amino acids. Just CDR3 DNA is preserved here, 45 bases in frame from base 1. Donors were around 37 systemically healthy Caucasian individuals from Russia aged roughly 6 to 90 years. Each donor gave 8 to 10 milliliters of peripheral blood, drawn into EDTA-treated Vacutainer tubes. Ficoll-Paque density-gradient centrifugation was used to isolate PBMCs, with at least 7 million per sample. Trizol reagent was used to extract total RNA from the PBMCs, yielding at least 5 micrograms per sample. Naive CD45RAhigh/CD27high T cell percentages were measured by flow cytometry on a PBMC aliquot from every donor. Receptors were amplified or captured by 5' RACE. Sequencing instrument: Illumina HiSeq 2500. The second PCR ran for about 6 to 11 cycles and used a J-beta primer mix along with a sample-barcoded 5' primer. Each TCR beta cDNA molecule received a unique molecular identifier from a template-switch 5' adaptor carrying 12 random nucleotides. Each sample yielded at least 2.5 million CDR3-containing paired-end reads. First-strand cDNA was synthesized from all RNA with the Mint cDNA synthesis kit, primed by a TRBC-specific oligonucleotide. After uracil-DNA glycosylase treatment, a first 18-cycle PCR used universal primers M1SS and BC2_uni_R on all cDNA. The published analysis was carried out like this. Normalization of each sample was performed by random selection of 1 million high-quality reads, each carrying a distinct molecular identifier. Instead of being binned into consensus sequences, reads with shared molecular identifiers were discarded. MiTCR, set to a Q25 quality threshold and the strictest error-elimination algorithm, was used for CDR3 identification, clonotype clustering and error correction. A nonparametric unseen species model with Euler transformation was used to estimate lower-bound total TCR beta diversity. TCRdb took the public reads, trimmed them with fastp at Q25, ran MiXCR for clone calling and kept in-frame beta chains. Each record represents a unique CDR3 protein, reported with the most common genes and DNA among its rows. TCRdb assigned the V and J calls; the authors' analysis was not used. Here the sample has about 680,000 distinct CDR3 sequences; around 45% occur a single time. The top ten clones comprise under 35% of the sample.

This TCR was recovered from a woman aged 55-75 years in good health. Sequences were obtained from blood. The chain uses TRBV6-2 or TRBV6-3 and TRBJ2-1; 11 bases in between match TRBD2. The DNA sequence is TGTGCCAGCAGGCCGACTAGCGGGATGTACAATGAGCAGTTCTTC. Its amino acids are CASRPTSGMYNEQFF.